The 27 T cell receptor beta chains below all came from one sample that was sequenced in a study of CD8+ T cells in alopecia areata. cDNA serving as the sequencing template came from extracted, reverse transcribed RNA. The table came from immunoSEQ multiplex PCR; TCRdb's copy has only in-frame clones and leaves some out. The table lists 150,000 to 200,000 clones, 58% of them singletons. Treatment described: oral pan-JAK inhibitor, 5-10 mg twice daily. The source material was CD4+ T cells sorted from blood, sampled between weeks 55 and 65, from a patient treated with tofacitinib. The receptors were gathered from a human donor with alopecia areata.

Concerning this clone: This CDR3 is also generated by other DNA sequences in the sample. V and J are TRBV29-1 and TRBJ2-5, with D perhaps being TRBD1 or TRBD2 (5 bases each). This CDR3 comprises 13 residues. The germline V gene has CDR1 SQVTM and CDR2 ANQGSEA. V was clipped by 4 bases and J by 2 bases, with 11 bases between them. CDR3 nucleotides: TGCAGCGTTGCGGGACGTCAGCAAGAGACCCAGTACTTC. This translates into CSVAGRQQETQYF.

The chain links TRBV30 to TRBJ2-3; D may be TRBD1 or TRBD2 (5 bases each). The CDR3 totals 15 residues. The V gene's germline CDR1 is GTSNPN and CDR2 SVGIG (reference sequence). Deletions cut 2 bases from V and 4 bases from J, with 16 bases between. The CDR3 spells CAWSRGGMRADTQYF. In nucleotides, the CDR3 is TGTGCCTGGAGTAGGGGCGGAATGCGGGCAGATACGCAGTATTTT.

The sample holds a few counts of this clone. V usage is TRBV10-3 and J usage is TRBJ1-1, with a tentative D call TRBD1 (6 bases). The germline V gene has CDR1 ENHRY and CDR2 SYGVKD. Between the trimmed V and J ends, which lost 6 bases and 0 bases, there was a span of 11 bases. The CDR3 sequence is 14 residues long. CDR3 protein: CAIREGQLNTEAFF. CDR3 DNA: TGTGCCATCAGGGAAGGACAGTTGAACACTGAAGCTTTCTTT.

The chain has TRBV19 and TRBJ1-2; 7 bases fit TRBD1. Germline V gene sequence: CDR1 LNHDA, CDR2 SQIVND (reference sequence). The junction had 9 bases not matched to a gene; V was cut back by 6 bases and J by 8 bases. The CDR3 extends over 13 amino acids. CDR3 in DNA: TGTGCCAGTAGCATCACGACAGGGAACGGCTACACCTTC. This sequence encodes CASSITTGNGYTF.

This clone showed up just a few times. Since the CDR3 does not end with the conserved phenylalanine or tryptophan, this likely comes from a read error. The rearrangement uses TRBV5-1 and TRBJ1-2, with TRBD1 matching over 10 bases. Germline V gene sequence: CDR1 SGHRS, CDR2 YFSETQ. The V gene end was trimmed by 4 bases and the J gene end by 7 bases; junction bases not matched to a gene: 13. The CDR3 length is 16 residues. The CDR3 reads CASSTSPGQGSSGYTC. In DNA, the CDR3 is TGCGCCAGCAGCACCTCTCCGGGACAGGGGTCCAGTGGCTACACCTGC.

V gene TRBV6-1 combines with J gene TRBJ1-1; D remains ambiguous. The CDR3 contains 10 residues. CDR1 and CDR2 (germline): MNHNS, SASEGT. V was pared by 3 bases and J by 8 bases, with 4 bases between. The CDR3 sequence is CASSDREAFF. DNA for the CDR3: TGTGCCAGCAGTGACAGGGAAGCTTTCTTT.

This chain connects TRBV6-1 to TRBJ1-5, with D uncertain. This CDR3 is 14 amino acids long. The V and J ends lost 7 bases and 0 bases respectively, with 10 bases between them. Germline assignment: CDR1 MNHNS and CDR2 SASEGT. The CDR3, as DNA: TGTGCCAGCATCATAGGACCTAGCAATCAGCCCCAGCATTTT. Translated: CASIIGPSNQPQHF.

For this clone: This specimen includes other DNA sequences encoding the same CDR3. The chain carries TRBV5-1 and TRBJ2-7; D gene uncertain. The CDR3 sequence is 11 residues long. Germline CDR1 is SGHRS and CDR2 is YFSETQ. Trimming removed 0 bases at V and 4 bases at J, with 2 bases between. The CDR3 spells CASSLGYEQYF. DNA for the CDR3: TGCGCCAGCAGCTTGGGTTACGAGCAGTACTTC.

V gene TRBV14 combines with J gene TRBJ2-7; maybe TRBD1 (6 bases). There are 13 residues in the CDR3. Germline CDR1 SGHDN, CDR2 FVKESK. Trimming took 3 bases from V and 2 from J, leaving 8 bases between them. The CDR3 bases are TGTGCCAGCAGCCACGACAGGACCTACGAGCAGTACTTC. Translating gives CASSHDRTYEQYF.

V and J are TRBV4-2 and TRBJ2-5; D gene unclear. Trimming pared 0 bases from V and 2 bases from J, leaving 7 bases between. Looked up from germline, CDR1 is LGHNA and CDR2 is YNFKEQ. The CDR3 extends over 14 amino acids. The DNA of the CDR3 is TGTGCCAGCAGCCAAGATTGGGGTCAAGAGACCCAGTACTTC. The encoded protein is CASSQDWGQETQYF.

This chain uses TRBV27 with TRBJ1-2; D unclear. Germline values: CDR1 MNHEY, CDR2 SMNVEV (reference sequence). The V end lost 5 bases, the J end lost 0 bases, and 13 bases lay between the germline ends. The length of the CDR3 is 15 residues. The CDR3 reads CASSAGTAANYGYTF. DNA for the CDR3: TGTGCCAGCAGTGCCGGAACTGCAGCTAACTATGGCTACACCTTC.

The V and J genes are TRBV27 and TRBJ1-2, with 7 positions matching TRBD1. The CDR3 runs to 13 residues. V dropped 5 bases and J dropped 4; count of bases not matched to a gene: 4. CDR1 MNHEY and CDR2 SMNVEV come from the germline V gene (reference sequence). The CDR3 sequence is CASSPGQTYGYTF. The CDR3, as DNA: TGTGCCAGCAGTCCGGGACAGACCTATGGCTACACCTTC.

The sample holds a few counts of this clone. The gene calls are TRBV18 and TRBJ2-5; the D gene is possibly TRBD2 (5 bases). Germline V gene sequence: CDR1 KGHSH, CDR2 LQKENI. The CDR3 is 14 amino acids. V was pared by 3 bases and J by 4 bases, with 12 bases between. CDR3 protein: CASSPDYRIETQYF. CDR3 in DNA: TGTGCCAGCTCACCTGACTACCGAATAGAGACCCAGTACTTC.

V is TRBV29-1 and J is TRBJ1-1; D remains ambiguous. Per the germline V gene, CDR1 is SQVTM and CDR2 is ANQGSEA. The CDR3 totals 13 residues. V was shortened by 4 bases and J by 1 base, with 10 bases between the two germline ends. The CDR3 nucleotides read TGCAGCGTTGTTCGATTCACGAACACTGAAGCTTTCTTT. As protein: CSVVRFTNTEAFF.

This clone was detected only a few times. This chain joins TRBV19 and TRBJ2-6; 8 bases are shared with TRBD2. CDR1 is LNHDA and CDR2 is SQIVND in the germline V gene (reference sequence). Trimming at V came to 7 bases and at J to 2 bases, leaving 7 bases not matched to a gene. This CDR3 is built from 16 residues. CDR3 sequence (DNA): TGTGCCAGTACGCCCGGCGGGGGGCCTGGGGCCAACGTCCTGACTTTC. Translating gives CASTPGGGPGANVLTF.

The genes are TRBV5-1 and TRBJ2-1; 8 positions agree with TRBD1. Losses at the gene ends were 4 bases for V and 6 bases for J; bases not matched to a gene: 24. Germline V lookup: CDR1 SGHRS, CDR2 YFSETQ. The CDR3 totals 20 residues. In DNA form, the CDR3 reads TGCGCCAGCAGCGCGTACCCAGGGGGCGGGGTGTCCAGTCTTCCCAATGAGCAGTTCTTC. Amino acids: CASSAYPGGGVSSLPNEQFF.

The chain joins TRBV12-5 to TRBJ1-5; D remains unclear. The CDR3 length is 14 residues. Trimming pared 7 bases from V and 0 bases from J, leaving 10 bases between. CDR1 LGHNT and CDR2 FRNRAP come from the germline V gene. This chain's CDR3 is CASVRAYSNQPQHF. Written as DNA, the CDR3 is TGTGCTAGTGTCCGAGCTTATAGCAATCAGCCCCAGCATTTT.

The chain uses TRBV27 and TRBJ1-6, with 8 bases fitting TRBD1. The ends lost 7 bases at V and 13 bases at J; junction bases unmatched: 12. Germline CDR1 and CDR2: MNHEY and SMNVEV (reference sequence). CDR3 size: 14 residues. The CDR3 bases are TGTGCCAGCAATACTGACAGGGGCCTAGGCCCCCTCCACTTT. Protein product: CASNTDRGLGPLHF.

CDR3 sequence (DNA): TGCGCCAGCAGCCTAGGACAGGGGCCATACAATGAGCAGTTCTTC. Its translation: CASSLGQGPYNEQFF. The V gene is TRBV5-1, the J gene TRBJ2-1; 9 bases match TRBD1. CDR3 length: 15 residues. CDR1 SGHRS and CDR2 YFSETQ come from the germline V gene. The J segment lost 4 bases and the V segment lost 4 bases, leaving 6 bases of the junction unmatched.

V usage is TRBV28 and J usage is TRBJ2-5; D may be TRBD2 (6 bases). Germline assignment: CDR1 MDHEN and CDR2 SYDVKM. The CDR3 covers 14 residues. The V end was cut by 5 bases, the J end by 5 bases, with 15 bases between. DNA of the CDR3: TGTGCCAGCAGTGGGAGGTCGGTTCGGGAGACCCAGTACTTC. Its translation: CASSGRSVRETQYF.

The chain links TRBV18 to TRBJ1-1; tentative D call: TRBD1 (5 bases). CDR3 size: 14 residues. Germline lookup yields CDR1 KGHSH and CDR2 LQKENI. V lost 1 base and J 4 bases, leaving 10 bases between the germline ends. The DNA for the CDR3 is TGTGCCAGCTCACCACAGGGGAGTGGCACTGAAGCTTTCTTT. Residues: CASSPQGSGTEAFF. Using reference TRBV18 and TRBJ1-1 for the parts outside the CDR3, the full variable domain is NAGVMQNPRHLVRRRGQEARLRCSPMKGHSHVYWYRQLPEEGLKFMVYLQKENIIDESGMPKERFSAEFPKEGPSILRIQQVVRGDSAAYFCASSPQGSGTEAFFGQGTRLTVV.

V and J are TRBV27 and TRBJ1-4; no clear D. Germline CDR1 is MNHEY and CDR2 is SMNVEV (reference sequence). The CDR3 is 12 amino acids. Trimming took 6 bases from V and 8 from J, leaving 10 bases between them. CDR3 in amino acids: CASSHSGEKLFF. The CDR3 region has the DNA TGTGCCAGCAGCCACAGTGGGGAAAAACTGTTTTTT.

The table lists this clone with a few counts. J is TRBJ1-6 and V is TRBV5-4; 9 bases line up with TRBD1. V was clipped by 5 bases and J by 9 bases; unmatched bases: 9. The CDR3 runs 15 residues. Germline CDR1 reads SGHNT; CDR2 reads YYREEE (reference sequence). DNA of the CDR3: TGTGCCAGCAGTCGCACCGGGACAGGGCTTTCACCCCTCCACTTT. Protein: CASSRTGTGLSPLHF.

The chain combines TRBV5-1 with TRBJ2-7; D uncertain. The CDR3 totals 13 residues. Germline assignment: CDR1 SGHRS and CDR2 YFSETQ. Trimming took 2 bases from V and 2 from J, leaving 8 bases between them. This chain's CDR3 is CASSFYAPYEQYF. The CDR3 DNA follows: TGCGCCAGCAGCTTTTACGCCCCCTACGAGCAGTACTTC.

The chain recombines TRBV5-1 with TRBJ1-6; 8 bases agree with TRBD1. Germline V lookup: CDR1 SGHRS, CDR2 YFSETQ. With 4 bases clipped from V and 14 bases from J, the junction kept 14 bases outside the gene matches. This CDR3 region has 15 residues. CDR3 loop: CASSPGGQGNRALHF. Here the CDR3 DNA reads TGCGCCAGCAGCCCCGGTGGACAGGGTAATCGGGCCCTCCACTTT.

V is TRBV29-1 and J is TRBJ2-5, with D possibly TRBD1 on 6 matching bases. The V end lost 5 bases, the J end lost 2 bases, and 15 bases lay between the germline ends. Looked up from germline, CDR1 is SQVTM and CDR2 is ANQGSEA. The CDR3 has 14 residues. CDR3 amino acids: CSVPITGTQETQYF. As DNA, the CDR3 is TGCAGCGTTCCTATAACAGGGACGCAAGAGACCCAGTACTTC.

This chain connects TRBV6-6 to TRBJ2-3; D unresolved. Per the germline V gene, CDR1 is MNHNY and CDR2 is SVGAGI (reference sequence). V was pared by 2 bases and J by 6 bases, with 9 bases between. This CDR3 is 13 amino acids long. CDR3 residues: CASSYGVRDTQYF. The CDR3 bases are TGTGCCAGCAGTTACGGCGTCCGCGATACGCAGTATTTT.